This T cell receptor beta chain was profiled in a study of T-cell memory formation after mild COVID-19. Study overall: Largely, the TCR clusters proved donor specific.

About this clonotype itself: What it recognizes is unknown.

TCRdb called the 5' RACE reads again in MiXCR, with one record for every CDR3 protein. The table includes around 260,000 distinct CDR3 sequences, about a sixth detected once. Study outcomes and limitations: CD4+ contracting clones were found mainly in CM and EM, and CD8+ ones in EMRA. Clones that shrank (day 15 to 85) were balanced CD4/CD8, whereas later expanders leaned CD4+.

This TCR came from a man between 18 and 35 years old who had mild COVID-19 (a few samples of this study predate the infection). Cell type and time point are not known. Sequencing was performed on PBMCs or a T cell subset sorted from them (not recorded which).

The CDR3, as DNA: TGCGCCAGCAGCTCGATGGACCCCCTAAATCAGCCCCAGCATTTT. Translation: CASSSMDPLNQPQHF. The J gene is TRBJ1-5, the V gene TRBV5-1; D gene uncertain. Per the germline V gene, CDR1 is SGHRS and CDR2 is YFSETQ. The CDR3 length is 15 residues. Trimming cost V 3 bases and J 4 bases, with 14 bases left between them.